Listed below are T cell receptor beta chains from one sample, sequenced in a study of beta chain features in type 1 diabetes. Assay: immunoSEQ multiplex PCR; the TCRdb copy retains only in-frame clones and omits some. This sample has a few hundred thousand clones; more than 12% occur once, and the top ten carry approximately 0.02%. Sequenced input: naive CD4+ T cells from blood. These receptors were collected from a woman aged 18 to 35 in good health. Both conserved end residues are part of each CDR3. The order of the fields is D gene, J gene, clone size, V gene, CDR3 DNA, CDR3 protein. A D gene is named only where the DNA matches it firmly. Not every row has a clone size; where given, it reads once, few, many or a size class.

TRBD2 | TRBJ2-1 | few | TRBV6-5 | TGTGCCAGCAGGGGACTAGCGGGAAATGAGCAGTTCTTC | CASRGLAGNEQFF
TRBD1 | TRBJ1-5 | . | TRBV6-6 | TGTGCCAGCAGTCGGGACAGGGGGGAGTATCAGCCGCAGCATTTT | CASSRDRGEYQPQHF
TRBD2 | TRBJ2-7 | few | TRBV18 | TGTGCCAGCTCAATCGGGACTAACTCCTACGAGCAGTACTTC | CASSIGTNSYEQYF
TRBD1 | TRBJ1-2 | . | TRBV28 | TGTGCCAGCAGACGGGACAGGGCGGCTGGCTACACCTTC | CASRRDRAAGYTF
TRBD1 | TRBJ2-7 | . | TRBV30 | TGTGCCTGGAGTAAACAGGGGGGCTCTCAGTACTTC | CAWSKQGGSQYF
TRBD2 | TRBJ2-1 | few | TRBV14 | TGTGCCAGCAGCCCAACCGGGACTAAGCAGTTCTTC | CASSPTGTKQFF
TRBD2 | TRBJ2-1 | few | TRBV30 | TGTGCCTGGAGTGGACTGACTAGCGTAGGTGAGCAGTTCTTC | CAWSGLTSVGEQFF
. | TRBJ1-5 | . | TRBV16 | TGTGCCAGCAGCCAAACACATGGCAGGCAGCCCCAGCATTTT | CASSQTHGRQPQHF
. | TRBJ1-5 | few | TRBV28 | TGTGCCAGCAGTCCCCTCAATCAGCCCCAGCATTTT | CASSPLNQPQHF
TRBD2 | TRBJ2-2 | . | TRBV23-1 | TGCGCCAGCAGTCAATCGTGGGCGGGAGGGGAAAGAACCGGGGAGCTGTTTTTT | CASSQSWAGGERTGELFF
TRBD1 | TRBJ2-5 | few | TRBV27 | TGTGCCAGCAGTTTCGTCCAGGGGGCGGTTCGGGAGACCCAGTACTTC | CASSFVQGAVRETQYF
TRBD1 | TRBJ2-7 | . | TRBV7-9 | TGTGCCAGCAGCTCCGACAGGGCTTCCTCCGAGCAGTACTTC | CASSSDRASSEQYF
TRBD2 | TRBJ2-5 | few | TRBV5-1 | TGCGCCAGCATTGATGGCGGGAGTACACTAGAGACCCAGTACTTC | CASIDGGSTLETQYF
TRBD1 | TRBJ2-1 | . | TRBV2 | TGTGCCAGCAGTGTTTCCGGGACAGGGTACAATGAGCAGTTCTTC | CASSVSGTGYNEQFF
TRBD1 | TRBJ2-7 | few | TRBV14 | TGTGCCAGCAGCCACCAGCTTCCGGGACAGGTTGTATACGAGCAGTACTTC | CASSHQLPGQVVYEQYF
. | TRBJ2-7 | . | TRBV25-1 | TGTGCCAGCAGTGAGGGTCGGGGTTTATATTCCTACGAGCAGTACTTC | CASSEGRGLYSYEQYF
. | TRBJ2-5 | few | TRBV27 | TGTGCCAGCAGTTTATTGGGGGCGTGGGGGGAGACCCAGTACTTC | CASSLLGAWGETQYF
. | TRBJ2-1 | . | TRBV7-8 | TGTGCCAGCAGCTACCGGGATCCCAATGAGCAGTTCTTC | CASSYRDPNEQFF
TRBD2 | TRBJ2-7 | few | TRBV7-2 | TGTGCCAGCAGCTTGTTCTCGCGGGAGTCCTACGAGCAGTACTTC | CASSLFSRESYEQYF
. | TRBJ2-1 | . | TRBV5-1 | TGCGCCAGCAGCTTGTTAGAGGTCGGGGTGCACAATGAGCAGTTCTTC | CASSLLEVGVHNEQFF
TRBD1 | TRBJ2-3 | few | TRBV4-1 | TGCGCCAGCAGCTCCCGGGACAGGCTAACAGATACGCAGTATTTT | CASSSRDRLTDTQYF
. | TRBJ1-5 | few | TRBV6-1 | TGTGCCAGCAGTCCGAGCGGGGGCAATCAGCCCCAGCATTTT | CASSPSGGNQPQHF
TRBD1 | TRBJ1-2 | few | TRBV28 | TGTGCCAGCAGTAGGGACAGGGACACCTATGGCTACACCTTC | CASSRDRDTYGYTF
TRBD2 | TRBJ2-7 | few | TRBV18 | TGTGCCAGCTCACCATTGGTAGCGGGAGAAGGGCAGTACTTC | CASSPLVAGEGQYF
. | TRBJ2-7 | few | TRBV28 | TGTGCCAGCAGTCCGCCAGCGCTACCCTACGAGCAGTACTTC | CASSPPALPYEQYF
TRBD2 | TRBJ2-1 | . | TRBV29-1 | TGCAGCACCCTAGCGGGAGTAAATGAGCAGTTCTTC | CSTLAGVNEQFF
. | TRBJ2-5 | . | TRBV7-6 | TGTGCCAGCAGCTTAGCGGAAGCTAGGCCCGCGGAGACCCAGTACTTC | CASSLAEARPAETQYF
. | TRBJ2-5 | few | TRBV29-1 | TGCAGCGTGAAAACCGGGGAGACCCAGTACTTC | CSVKTGETQYF
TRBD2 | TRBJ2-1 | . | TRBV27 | TGTGCCAGCAGTTTTAGCGGGAGGGGGCGCTACAATGAGCAGTTCTTC | CASSFSGRGRYNEQFF
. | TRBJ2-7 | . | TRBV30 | TGTGCCTGGGAATTCCCGCATGAGTCCTACGAGCAGTACTTC | CAWEFPHESYEQYF
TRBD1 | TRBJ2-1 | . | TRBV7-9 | TGTGCCAGCTTACAGGGGCCTATCTACAATGAGCAGTTCTTC | CASLQGPIYNEQFF
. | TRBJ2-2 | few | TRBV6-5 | TGTGCCAGCAGTTATCTCACCGGGGAGCTGTTTTTT | CASSYLTGELFF
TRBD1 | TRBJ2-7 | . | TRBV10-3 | TGTGCCATCAGTCCACAGGGGGACGAGCAGTACTTC | CAISPQGDEQYF
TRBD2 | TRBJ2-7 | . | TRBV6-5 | TGTGCCAGCAGTTACTCGGCGGGAGGGTACGAGCAGTACTTC | CASSYSAGGYEQYF
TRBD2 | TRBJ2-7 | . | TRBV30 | TGTGCCTGGAGACGCCCTCTAGCGGGAGTCTACGAGCAGTACTTC | CAWRRPLAGVYEQYF
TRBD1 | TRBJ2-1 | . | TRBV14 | TGTGCCAGCGCCGACCGGGACAGGGAACCCTCCAGCGGCGGGGAGCAGTTCTTC | CASADRDREPSSGGEQFF
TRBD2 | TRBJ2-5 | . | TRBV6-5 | TGTGCCAGCAGTTATTTCGGGGTAGCGGGGGCCCCCTGCCACTTC | CASSYFGVAGAPCHF
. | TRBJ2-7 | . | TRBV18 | TGTGCCAGCTCTATAGGCGGCCAGCTGAACCCCTACGAGCAGTACTTC | CASSIGGQLNPYEQYF
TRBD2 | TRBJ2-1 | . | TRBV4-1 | TGCGCCAGCAGCCAAGTGGCGGGACTAGCCCATGAGCAGTTCTTC | CASSQVAGLAHEQFF
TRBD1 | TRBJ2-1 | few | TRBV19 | TGTGCCAGTAGTATCTCCCCCGGGACAGGGGGCTGGGAGCAGTTCTTC | CASSISPGTGGWEQFF